The entry that follows covers one TCR beta chain sequence. This clone was seen just once. Its cognate antigen has yet to be identified. One base away there is no much larger clone; base qualities are not given. The library was produced with the immunoSEQ multiplex PCR assay. The multiplex PCR relied on a mix of 60 forward primers for TCR Vbeta segments and 13 reverse primers for TCR Jbeta segments. A multiplex PCR assay on genomic DNA amplified the CDR3 region of rearranged TCR beta genes. The amplified TCR beta libraries were sequenced on the Illumina HiSeq System as 87-base-pair reads. The paper's data handling went like this. Across the 670 or so repertoires, a later analysis counted 80 million or so unique TCR beta chains, some 11 million of which were shared by at least two donors. Raw reads were error-corrected and collapsed into unique sequences by a nearest-neighbor algorithm in which closely related sequences were merged to remove PCR and sequencing errors. V, D and J gene segments were assigned by aligning CDR3 sequences to IMGT reference sequences. For a sequence to be retained, a match of at least six nucleotides to both a V gene segment and a J gene segment was required. Rearrangements were classified as productive when the CDR3 lacked stop codons and remained in frame with V and J, and all other rearrangements were classified as non-productive. CDR3 was defined according to IMGT convention as the region running from the second conserved V-encoded cysteine to the conserved J-encoded phenylalanine. In an earlier analysis of just under 600 of the donors, sequences lacking an unambiguous match to a single V gene segment were excluded. In an earlier analysis of roughly 500 of the donors, V segments were called functional above 56.7% productive rearrangements and were called segregating when the between-donor standard deviation exceeded 5%. A statistical classification framework was built for diagnosing cytomegalovirus status from the catalog of TCR beta chain sequences. V and J gene assignment, in a later analysis, came from comparing TCR nucleotide sequences with IMGT/GENE-DB human TR gene sequences. A later analysis assigned CDR3 sequences and most-parsimonious VDJ recombination scenarios with the TCRdist pipeline. In a later analysis, every TCR beta chain was defined by the combination of its CDR3 amino acid sequence and its V-gene family, and reads without a unique V-gene family were dropped. To address suspected cross-contamination and a sequencing artifact, a later analysis removed under 600 highly shared, low-generation-probability nucleotide sequences. For each public chain, a later analysis derived a clonal expansion index from normalized ranks of inferred template counts within each repertoire. Generation probabilities in a later analysis came from a VDJ recombination model fitted to out-of-frame rearrangements, and those results were checked against IGoR. In a later analysis, TCR-TCR, TCR-HLA and TCR-CMV co-occurrence was scored with hypergeometric tests, and a repertoire-size bias correction was applied to TCR pairs. False discovery rates were estimated in a later analysis by permuting HLA or CMV assignments 20 times. In a later analysis, co-occurring TCRs were grouped with DBSCAN, and TCRdist sequence similarity was added when clustering was performed within HLA-allele-positive subsets. Repertoires with fewer than 30,000 or more than 120,000 public chains were left out of co-occurrence clustering, as were about 5 repertoires with anomalous nucleotide sharing. In TCRdb, the immuneACCESS table is reduced to in-frame sequences with V and J assigned. These tables do not hold every clone; where another copy was compared, an unresolved V gene accounts for under half, and the others remain unexplained. That table furnishes V, J and clone size, whereas the DNA furnished D and trimming. The sample has around 170,000 clones on record, around 76% of them singletons. The top ten clonotypes cover approximately 1.5% of the sample.

The entry originates in a study of cytomegalovirus exposure and HLA in healthy donors (dated by TCRdb to about 2017). In the study overall: According to an earlier analysis of 587 of the donors, about 179 million T cells yielded 90 million to 130 million unique TCR beta sequences and about 300 Gb of sequence data. In the later analysis, no new phenotypic data were used to find candidate immune exposures; instead, reliance was placed on TCR beta sequences and their occurrence across donors. The T cell repertoires of 700 or so subjects were profiled by immunosequencing and related to cytomegalovirus serostatus. Because of strong linkage in the cohort, five DR-DQ haplotypes were treated as single units for association and clustering. Genome-wide SNP genotypes for about 65% of the roughly 670 donors were used in a later genetic analysis, which treated that subset as a discovery cohort. The number of typed donors differed by locus: about 629-640 for A, B, C, DRB1 and DQB1; 522 for DQA1; fewer than 610 for DPA1; and roughly 490 for DPB1. Along with the roughly 700-subject first cohort, a separate validation cohort of about 110 different subjects was used. To decide whether each TCR beta V gene segment behaved as functional or pseudogenic, an earlier analysis of approximately 620 of the donors relied on high-throughput TCR beta sequencing. Of the 300 to 500 genotyped donors, 81% were placed in the genetic ancestry cluster associated with self-reported Caucasian donors. Every discovery cohort repertoire had been produced on one sequencing platform. To study patterns of TCR occurrence, a later analysis re-analyzed previously published TCR beta repertoires from 650 to 750 donors and added high-resolution HLA genotyping. Class I and class II HLA loci were covered by the typing at four-digit resolution. The aim of the study was to test whether cataloging public T cell receptors could identify signatures of past pathogen exposure. Donor age, sex, ethnicity and CMV serostatus were collected together with the repertoire data. On average, approximately 250,000 unique TCR beta nucleotide sequences were sequenced per donor among some 430 genotyped donors of the cohort, with roughly 18% of those sequences being non-productive. An early release that covered roughly 600 HLA-typed donors contained approximately 300 gigabases of sequencing data and 80 million or so unique TCR sequences. To predict cytomegalovirus infection status, the study brought together high-throughput TCR immunosequencing, statistical association of individual TCRs with disease status, and machine learning.

Findings and caveats that apply to the study as a whole: The authors suggested that the approach could potentially be extended to other disease states and immunological phenotypes. Compared with the 666-donor mean, donors in an Asian-associated ancestry cluster had fewer N-insertions in productive TCRs, according to a later genetic analysis. Correlated functional status among segregating V segments might be attributable to linkage disequilibrium, but an unknown experimental factor could not be ruled out. An earlier analysis of 587 of the donors showed that most TCR beta V segments appeared in productive rearrangements either about 87% or about 30% of the time, which broadly matched IMGT annotations. In vitro tests confirmed that three of the cytomegalovirus-associated TCR beta chains recognize cytomegalovirus antigens. A further reported finding was that TCR beta sequences accurately predicted the HLA-A and HLA-B alleles for most subjects in the first cohort. The classifier was reported to diagnose cytomegalovirus status with high specificity and sensitivity in both the original cohort and the validation cohort. A total of around 150 TCR beta chains were listed by the study as associated with cytomegalovirus. Most CMV-associated TCR beta chains appeared to be HLA-restricted in a later analysis, and the HLA associations seemed to be driven largely by CMV exposure. Strong co-occurrence of HLA alleles, especially DR and DQ, made assigning TCR associations to individual alleles difficult. Because HLA typing was unavailable for some donors at each locus, only the typed subset was used in association tests. This cohort had only TCR beta chains sequenced, and the lack of alpha or paired-chain data limited which features could be detected. Immune exposure information for the cohort was limited to CMV serostatus. Most TCR sequences were observed very rarely across donors, whereas some public TCRs were present in many individuals. In a later analysis, HLA-associated TCR beta chains showed more clonal expansion and lower generation probabilities than non-associated chains that were equally common. Because counts were too low, roughly 16 rarely observed V segments, including chromosome 9 orphons, were excluded from the earlier analysis of some 590 of the donors. Specific HLA alleles were associated with over 15,000 TCR beta sequences at a false discovery rate of 0.05 in a later analysis. In a later analysis, TCR association rates were found to vary across HLA loci, with the most associated TCRs seen for DRB1 alleles and the fewest for HLA-C alleles. Roughly uniform sequencing depth across donors was assumed in presence/absence analyses, although this assumption may not hold. A cluster of highly shared sequence variants was judged likely to be a technical artifact of the sequencing pipeline. In a later genetic analysis, a missense DCLRE1C variant was associated with V-gene and J-gene trimming of TCR beta chains, and the association was replicated in an independent cohort. In a later analysis, several top co-occurrence clusters were reported to appear linked to parvovirus B19, influenza, CMV and Epstein-Barr virus.

The cohort comprised 550 to 700 healthy bone marrow donors. All cohort members were sampled while nominally healthy, although unrecorded immune exposures were likely present. The donor was CMV seronegative and was included in the group of under 450 seronegative cohort members. A peripheral blood sample was provided by each donor, and peripheral blood mononuclear cells were used for TCR beta sequencing. Genomic DNA was extracted from the blood cell samples with the Qiagen DNeasy Blood Extraction Kit. The sample taken for sequencing was PBMCs. The clonotype comes from a middle-aged man in good health and CMV-seronegative.

The CDR3 amino acid sequence is: CASSLAGGLQETQYF. The DNA sequence is TGTGCCAGCAGCTTAGCCGGGGGGTTACAAGAGACCCAGTACTTC. The chain is made from TRBV7-9 and TRBJ2-5, and TRBD2 aligns with 7 junction nucleotides. The junction shows trimming of 0 bases on V and 2 bases on J, and the gene matches do not reach 3 bases of it. Including cysteine and phenylalanine, the CDR3 has 15 amino acids. Only the CDR3 region is kept as DNA, spanning 45 bases read in frame from base 1. As encoded in the germline V gene (reference sequence), CDR1 is SEHNR while CDR2 is FQNEAQ.